Each of the 25 T cell receptor beta chains below was sequenced from the same sample in a study of CD8+ T cells in alopecia areata. Extracted RNA was reverse transcribed, and the resulting cDNA served as sequencing template. Sequenced by immunoSEQ multiplex PCR; TCRdb stores in-frame clones only, minus some. The repertoire has over 150,000 clones, approximately 60% of them found once; the top ten carry roughly 5.3%. The sequencing input was CD8+ T cells sorted from blood. These receptors were collected from a human donor in good health.

This chain links TRBV5-1 with TRBJ2-7, with D possibly called TRBD1 or TRBD2 (6 bases each). The CDR3 spans 16 residues. Germline loops: CDR1 SGHRS, CDR2 YFSETQ. V lost 4 bases and J lost 0, with 17 bases in between. CDR3 coding DNA: TGCGCCAGCAGCGGAGGAGGAGGGGGAAGCTCCTACGAGCAGTACTTC. It is translated as CASSGGGGGSSYEQYF.

This clone was counted only a few times. The CDR3 DNA is TGCAGCGTTGAAGGAGGGCAGCGTGAAGCTTTCTTT. The encoded protein is CSVEGGQREAFF. The chain is built from TRBV29-1 and TRBJ1-1; D uncertain. Germline CDR1 and CDR2: SQVTM and ANQGSEA. Trimming stripped 1 base from V and 7 bases from J, with 10 bases between. This CDR3 contains 12 residues.

V is TRBV5-1 and J is TRBJ2-7; 9 bases agree with TRBD1. CDR1 is SGHRS and CDR2 is YFSETQ in the germline V gene. J lost 2 bases, V lost 3 bases, and 6 bases had no gene match. There are 15 residues in the CDR3. CDR3 coding DNA: TGCGCCAGCAGCTCGGACAGGGGCCTTCCCTACGAGCAGTACTTC. This encodes CASSSDRGLPYEQYF.

This clone was seen more than once but under ten times. The rearrangement joins TRBV29-1 to TRBJ2-1; 13 bases fit TRBD2. This CDR3 has 14 amino acids. With V trimmed by 7 bases and J by 7 bases, 7 bases remained unmatched. Germline values: CDR1 SQVTM, CDR2 ANQGSEA. The CDR3 protein is CSAPTSGGINEQFF. DNA of the CDR3: TGCAGCGCCCCGACTAGCGGGGGGATAAATGAGCAGTTCTTC.

This clone has a count of ten or more. The CDR3: CASSSPGGPTSGANVLTF. In DNA form, the CDR3 reads TGCGCCAGCAGCTCCCCTGGGGGCCCAACCTCTGGGGCCAACGTCCTGACTTTC. This sequence joins TRBV4-1 and TRBJ2-6, with D possibly matching TRBD1 (6 bases). V was clipped by 5 bases and J by 0 bases, with 17 bases between them. The CDR3 length is 18 residues. Germline CDR1 MGHRA, CDR2 YSYEKL.

This clone has a handful of counts. The chain has TRBV10-3 and TRBJ2-7; D might be TRBD2 (6 bases). The V end was cut by 6 bases, the J end by 5 bases, with 20 bases between. The CDR3 consists of 15 residues. Germline V gives CDR1 ENHRY, CDR2 SYGVKD. The CDR3 reads CAIRGLAVRDDEQYF. In nucleotides, the CDR3 is TGTGCCATCAGGGGGTTAGCGGTGCGGGACGACGAGCAGTACTTC.

This chain connects TRBV6-1 to TRBJ1-2; weak D call: TRBD1 (5 bases). This CDR3 has 13 amino acids. Per the germline V gene, CDR1 is MNHNS and CDR2 is SASEGT. The V and J ends lost 6 bases and 2 bases respectively, with 10 bases between them. For the CDR3, the DNA is TGTGCCAGCAGGTACGAGGGGAACTATGGCTACACCTTC. It is translated as CASRYEGNYGYTF.

This clone has a handful of counts. The rearrangement joins TRBV4-1 to TRBJ1-1; 7 bases match TRBD1. Per the germline V gene, CDR1 is MGHRA and CDR2 is YSYEKL. The V and J ends lost 1 base and 5 bases, in that order; junction bases with no gene match: 7. The CDR3 loop spans 15 amino acids. Here the CDR3 DNA reads TGCGCCAGCAGCCAAGCGAGGGGGCTAAGTACTGAAGCTTTCTTT. Amino acid sequence: CASSQARGLSTEAFF.

J is TRBJ2-2 and V is TRBV7-9, with D tentatively TRBD1 (6 bases). Trimming shortened V by 5 bases and J by 6 bases, and 16 bases separated the two germline ends. The CDR3 loop spans 15 amino acids. CDR1 is SEHNR, CDR2 FQNEAQ, per germline (reference sequence). The CDR3 nucleotides are TGTGCCAGCAGCGTTCTGGACAGCTACTCCGGGGAGCTGTTTTTT. Protein sequence: CASSVLDSYSGELFF. Full variable domain (remainder filled in from reference TRBV7-9 and TRBJ2-2): DTGVSQNPRHKITKRGQNVTFRCDPISEHNRLYWYRQTLGQGPEFLTYFQNEAQLEKSRLLSDRFSAERPKGSFSTLEIQRTEQGDSAMYLCASSVLDSYSGELFFGEGSRLTVL.

The rearrangement uses TRBV5-1 and TRBJ1-4; tentatively, D is TRBD1 (6 bases). This CDR3 has 16 residues. Trimming pared 1 base from V and 0 bases from J, leaving 10 bases between. Germline values: CDR1 SGHRS, CDR2 YFSETQ. CDR3 sequence: CASSLRGTATNEKLFF. Here the CDR3 DNA reads TGCGCCAGCAGCTTGAGGGGGACTGCAACTAATGAAAAACTGTTTTTT.

CDR3: CASRVSYNEQFF. CDR3 nucleotide sequence: TGTGCCAGCAGGGTCTCCTACAATGAGCAGTTCTTC. The gene calls are TRBV25-1 and TRBJ2-1; D not certain. Between the trimmed V and J ends, which lost 6 bases and 0 bases, there was a span of 3 bases. This CDR3 is 12 amino acids long. Germline V gene lookup returns CDR1 MGHDK and CDR2 SYGVNS.

This clone was detected only a few times. The chain joins TRBV6-1 to TRBJ2-1; 9 positions match TRBD1. Looked up from germline, CDR1 is MNHNS and CDR2 is SASEGT. J lost 2 bases, V lost 8 bases, and 7 bases had no gene match. This CDR3 spans 15 amino acids. The CDR3 nucleotides are TGTGCCAGCGTGGAGGGACAGGGACCCTACAATGAGCAGTTCTTC. Residues: CASVEGQGPYNEQFF.

As to this clone: One junction end disagrees with the germline gene, perhaps due to a read error. This chain connects TRBV30 to TRBJ2-6; D not resolved. This CDR3 contains 15 residues. Germline lookup yields CDR1 GTSNPN and CDR2 SVGIG (reference sequence). CDR3 residues: CAWQHGVTGANVLTF. The CDR3 DNA sequence: TGTGCCTGGCAACATGGTGTAACTGGTGCCAACGTCCTGACTTTC.

The chain links TRBV6-5 to TRBJ2-7; D is ambiguous. Trimming took off 5 bases at V and 7 bases at J, with 21 bases between the two ends. The CDR3 runs to 15 residues. Germline CDR1 is MNHEY and CDR2 is SVGAGI. The CDR3 DNA is TGTGCCAGCAGTCCGCCGGGTGGACCGACTGTAGAGCAGTACTTC. Encoded protein: CASSPPGGPTVEQYF.

This clone has a handful of counts. V is TRBV7-9 and J is TRBJ2-3; D uncertain. V was pared by 1 base and J by 2 bases, with 10 bases between. The CDR3 has 15 residues. Germline-derived CDR1 and CDR2 are SEHNR and FQNEAQ (reference sequence). CDR3: CASSLVRLLTDTQYF. Written as DNA, the CDR3 is TGTGCCAGCAGCTTAGTTCGGCTGCTCACAGATACGCAGTATTTT.

This clone was observed once. The chain is built from TRBV2 and TRBJ2-7, with D perhaps matching TRBD1 (5 bases). The germline V gene has CDR1 SNHLY and CDR2 FYNNEI. The CDR3 is 15 residues long. Trimming shortened V by 3 bases and J by 2 bases, and 14 bases separated the two germline ends. CDR3 region: CASSDGQGKAYEQYF. DNA for the CDR3: TGTGCCAGCAGTGATGGGCAGGGAAAAGCCTACGAGCAGTACTTC.

The genes are TRBV5-1 and TRBJ2-1; TRBD1 aligns across 9 bases. Germline CDR1 and CDR2: SGHRS and YFSETQ. J was trimmed by 9 bases and V by 2 bases; bases with no gene match: 6. There are 14 residues in the CDR3. CDR3 in DNA: TGCGCCAGCAGCTTAGGGACAGGGTTAACTGAGCAGTTCTTC. Its translation: CASSLGTGLTEQFF. The whole variable domain, remainder taken from reference TRBV5-1 and TRBJ2-1, is KAGVTQTPRYLIKTRGQQVTLSCSPISGHRSVSWYQQTPGQGLQFLFEYFSETQRNKGNFPGRFSGRQFSNSRSEMNVSTLELGDSALYLCASSLGTGLTEQFFGPGTRLTVL.

The CDR3: CASIDWNNEQFF. CDR3 sequence (DNA): TGTGCCAGCATAGACTGGAACAATGAGCAGTTCTTC. The chain recombines TRBV2 with TRBJ2-1, with D uncertain. Germline V gives CDR1 SNHLY, CDR2 FYNNEI. V shed 7 bases and J shed 5 bases, with 9 bases lying between them. This CDR3 spans 12 amino acids.

This clone is a singleton in its sample. The rearrangement joins TRBV25-1 to TRBJ2-7, with D perhaps TRBD1 (6 bases). Germline V CDR1 and CDR2: MGHDK, SYGVNS. V lost 4 bases, J lost 7 bases, and 11 bases lay in between. CDR3 size: 12 residues. The CDR3 reads CASSAQGWEQYF. CDR3 nucleotide sequence: TGTGCCAGCAGTGCTCAGGGGTGGGAGCAGTACTTC.

The chain combines TRBV19 with TRBJ2-1; D unresolved. The CDR3 consists of 11 residues. Per the germline V gene, CDR1 is LNHDA and CDR2 is SQIVND (reference sequence). V was shortened by 3 bases and J by 5 bases, with 2 bases between the two germline ends. The chain's CDR3 is CASSMHNEQFF. In DNA, the CDR3 is TGTGCCAGTAGTATGCACAATGAGCAGTTCTTC.

The V and J genes are TRBV27 and TRBJ1-5; the D is unclear. Per the germline V gene, CDR1 is MNHEY and CDR2 is SMNVEV (reference sequence). V was clipped by 3 bases and J by 6 bases, with 9 bases between them. This CDR3 has 13 residues. The CDR3 here is CASSFASGQPQHF. CDR3 DNA: TGTGCCAGCAGTTTTGCGTCAGGTCAGCCCCAGCATTTT.

The rearrangement links TRBV9 to TRBJ2-3; 10 bases map to TRBD2. V was pared by 3 bases and J by 4 bases, with 5 bases of the junction left unmatched. CDR1 and CDR2 (germline): SGDLS, YYNGEE. The CDR3 runs to 15 residues. The CDR3 loop reads CASSEGGTSADTQYF. The CDR3 bases are TGTGCCAGCAGCGAAGGGGGGACTAGCGCAGATACGCAGTATTTT.

This chain uses TRBV4-1 with TRBJ1-2; 7 bases fit TRBD1. This CDR3 region has 15 residues. Germline V gene lookup returns CDR1 MGHRA and CDR2 YSYEKL. V was pared by 1 base and J by 4 bases, with 6 bases of the junction left unmatched. The CDR3 DNA reads TGCGCCAGCAGCCAAGTGGCAGGGGGAGGCTATGGCTACACCTTC. This codes for CASSQVAGGGYGYTF.

This chain uses TRBV30 with TRBJ2-7, with 13 bases aligning to TRBD2. With V trimmed by 5 bases and J by 4 bases, 14 bases remained unmatched. The germline V gene encodes CDR1 GTSNPN and CDR2 SVGIG (reference sequence). CDR3 length equals 17 residues. The CDR3 nucleotides are TGTGCCTGGCGGCCCGGGACTAGCGGGGAGATCCCATACGAGCAGTACTTC. Translating gives CAWRPGTSGEIPYEQYF.

The CDR3, as DNA: TGTGCCAGCAGCTGGTACGGGAGGGGCGAGCAGTTAGCCAAAAACATTCAGTACTTC. Amino acid sequence: CASSWYGRGEQLAKNIQYF. This rearrangement joins TRBV7-9 to TRBJ2-4, with 8 bases aligning to TRBD2. This CDR3 comprises 19 residues. Germline loops: CDR1 SEHNR, CDR2 FQNEAQ (reference sequence). The ends lost 4 bases at V and 0 bases at J; junction bases unmatched: 14.